This T cell receptor beta chain originates from a study of blood T cell repertoires in COVID-19. About the study: The United States, Italy and Spain supplied acute and convalescent COVID-19 samples. Sources were T cells, B-cell-depleted T cells, or PBMCs; the material itself was cDNA or gDNA.

As originally analysed: The authors estimated nucleated cell counts from reference gene primer amplification. Data came from immunoSEQ multiplex PCR; TCRdb stores just in-frame clones and leaves some out. Clonal size and the V and J genes are those of that table, whereas D and trimming came from the DNA. Altogether approximately 70,000 clones are present, about 88% being singletons, with the ten largest covering more than 1.1%. Per germline, CDR1 MNHEY and CDR2 SVGAGI. The trim removed 6 bases at V and 6 bases at J, leaving 8 bases unmatched. The CDR3 consists of 15 residues. The V call is TRBV6-5, the J call TRBJ1-5; 10 bases align to TRBD1. Sequencing was done on a sample of peripheral blood. This TCR was sampled from a human donor in a cohort sampled during active COVID-19. CDR3 residues: CASRTDRGGGQPQHF. The CDR3 region has the DNA TGTGCCAGCAGAACGGACAGGGGGGGTGGTCAGCCCCAGCATTTT.